These T cell receptor beta chains were read from a single sample in a study of cytomegalovirus exposure and HLA in healthy donors. Only in-frame clones appear in the TCRdb table, and some are missing; sequencing was by immunoSEQ multiplex PCR. The sample has around 120,000 clones; around 60% are singletons. Sequencing was done on a sample of PBMCs. These receptors were taken from a man aged 25 to 40 in good health and CMV-seropositive. Both conserved end residues are trimmed from each CDR3. Only some rows state a clone size, as once, few, many or a class for expanded clones.

clone_size	v_call	j_call	cdr3_aa
.	TRBV15	TRBJ2-7	ATSQLGGGGFSYEQY
few	TRBV2	TRBJ1-6	ASGSQGLVNSPLH
.	TRBV6-1	TRBJ1-5	ASSDWAGGSNQPQH
.	TRBV5-1	TRBJ2-2	ASSWDSHSTGELF
.	TRBV2	TRBJ2-1	ASSPRAFSYNEQF
.	TRBV7-8	TRBJ1-2	ASSSTGLYGYT
.	TRBV5-1	TRBJ2-1	ASSARLFAGVDNEQF
few	TRBV10-2	TRBJ2-7	ATSGSGGREQY
.	TRBV5-6	TRBJ2-3	ASSLISEADTQY
.	TRBV9	TRBJ2-3	ASSAWGSGSTDTQY
.	TRBV2	TRBJ2-6	ASSESANVLT
.	TRBV5-4	TRBJ2-1	ASSLEFGGYNEQF
.	TRBV5-5	TRBJ2-7	ASGERGQYEQY